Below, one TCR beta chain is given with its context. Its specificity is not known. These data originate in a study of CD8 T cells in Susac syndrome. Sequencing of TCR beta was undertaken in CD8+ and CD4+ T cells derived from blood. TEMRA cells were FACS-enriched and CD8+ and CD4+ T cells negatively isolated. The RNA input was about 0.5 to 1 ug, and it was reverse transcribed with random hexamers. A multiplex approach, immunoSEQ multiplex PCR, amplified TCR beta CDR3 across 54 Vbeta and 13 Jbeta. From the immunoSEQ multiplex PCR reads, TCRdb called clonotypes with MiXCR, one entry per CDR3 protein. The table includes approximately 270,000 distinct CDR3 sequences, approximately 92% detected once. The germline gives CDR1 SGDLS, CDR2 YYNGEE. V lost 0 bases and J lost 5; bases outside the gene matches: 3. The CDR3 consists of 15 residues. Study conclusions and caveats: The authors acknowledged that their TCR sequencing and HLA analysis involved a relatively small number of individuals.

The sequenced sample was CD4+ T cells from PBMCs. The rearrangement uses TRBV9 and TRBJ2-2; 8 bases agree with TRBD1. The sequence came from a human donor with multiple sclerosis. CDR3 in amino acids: CASSVAGQGTGELFF. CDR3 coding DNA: TGTGCCAGCAGCGTAGCCGGACAGGGTACCGGGGAGCTGTTTTTT.